This note documents a single T cell receptor beta chain sequence. The record originates from a study of long-term antiretroviral therapy in people with HIV. This was the immunoSEQ v3.0 assay at survey level. TCRdb's copy holds only in-frame clones and misses some; the assay was immunoSEQ multiplex PCR. The sample records more than 25,000 clones, roughly 89% being singletons. The sequences come from unsorted PBMCs, collected 1.8 years after starting antiretroviral therapy. The source is a woman younger than 35 with HIV.

This CDR3 reads CASSPLAVSTDTQYF. CDR3 in DNA: TGTGCCAGCAGCCCCCTAGCAGTTAGCACAGATACGCAGTATTTT. The rearrangement joins TRBV11-2 to TRBJ2-3, with a tentative D call TRBD2 (5 bases). This CDR3 has 15 amino acids. V lost 5 bases, J lost 0 bases, and 12 bases lay in between. CDR1 is SGHAT and CDR2 is FQNNGV in the germline V gene.